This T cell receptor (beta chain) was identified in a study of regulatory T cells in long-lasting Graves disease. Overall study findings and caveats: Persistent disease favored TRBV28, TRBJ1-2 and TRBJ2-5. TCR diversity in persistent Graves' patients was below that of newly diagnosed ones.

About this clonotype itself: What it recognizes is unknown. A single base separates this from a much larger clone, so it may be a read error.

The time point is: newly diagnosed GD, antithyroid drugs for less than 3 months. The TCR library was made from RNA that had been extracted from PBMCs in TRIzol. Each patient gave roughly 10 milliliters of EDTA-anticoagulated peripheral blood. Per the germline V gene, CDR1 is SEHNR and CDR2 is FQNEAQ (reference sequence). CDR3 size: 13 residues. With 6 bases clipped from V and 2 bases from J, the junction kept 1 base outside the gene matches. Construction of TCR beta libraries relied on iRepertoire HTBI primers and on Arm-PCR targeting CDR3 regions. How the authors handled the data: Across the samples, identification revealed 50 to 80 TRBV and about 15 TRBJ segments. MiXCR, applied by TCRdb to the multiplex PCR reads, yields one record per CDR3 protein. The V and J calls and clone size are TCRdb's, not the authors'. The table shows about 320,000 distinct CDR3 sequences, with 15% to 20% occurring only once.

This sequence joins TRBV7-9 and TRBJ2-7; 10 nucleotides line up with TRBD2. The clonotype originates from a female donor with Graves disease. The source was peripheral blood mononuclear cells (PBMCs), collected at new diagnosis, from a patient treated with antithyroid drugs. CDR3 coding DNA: TGTGCCAGCAGAAGCGGGAGGGCCTACGAGCAGTACTTC. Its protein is CASRSGRAYEQYF. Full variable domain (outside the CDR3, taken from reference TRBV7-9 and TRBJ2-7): DTGVSQNPRHKITKRGQNVTFRCDPISEHNRLYWYRQTLGQGPEFLTYFQNEAQLEKSRLLSDRFSAERPKGSFSTLEIQRTEQGDSAMYLCASRSGRAYEQYFGPGTRLTVT.